These 20 T cell receptor beta chains were sequenced from one sample in a study of cytomegalovirus exposure and HLA in healthy donors. The PCR used 60 Vbeta and 13 Jbeta primers. Some clones are missing from TCRdb's copy, which holds only in-frame ones; the method was immunoSEQ multiplex PCR. In the table there are some 130,000 clones, roughly 85% of which are singletons. The sequencing input was PBMCs. Receptor source: a man aged 35 to 55 in good health and CMV-seropositive.

The rearrangement joins TRBV7-2 to TRBJ1-4; unclear D gene. The CDR3 runs 17 residues. Germline loops: CDR1 SGHTA, CDR2 FQGNSA. Deletions cut 2 bases from V and 3 bases from J, with 16 bases between. Here the CDR3 reads CASSLNPPTVPNEKLFF. The CDR3 DNA follows: TGTGCCAGCAGCTTAAATCCACCCACGGTACCTAATGAAAAACTGTTTTTT.

This chain links TRBV18 with TRBJ1-2, with TRBD1 as a possible D gene (6 bases). V lost 3 bases and J 8 bases, leaving 19 bases between the germline ends. The CDR3 is 15 amino acids. CDR1 is KGHSH, CDR2 LQKENI, per germline. CDR3 protein: CASSPPEPRTVGYTF. The DNA of the CDR3 is TGTGCCAGCTCACCTCCCGAACCGCGGACAGTCGGCTACACCTTC.

The rearrangement uses TRBV6-1 and TRBJ2-1, with TRBD1 matching 10 bases. Germline CDR1 is MNHNS and CDR2 is SASEGT. Germline trimming cut 3 bases from V and 10 bases from J; bases unmatched to any gene: 6. This CDR3 has 14 residues. The CDR3 spells CASSDRQGAWEQFF. The CDR3 DNA follows: TGTGCCAGCAGTGACCGACAGGGGGCGTGGGAGCAGTTCTTC.

The chain carries TRBV19 and TRBJ2-5; 7 nucleotides line up with TRBD2. V shed 7 bases and J 1 base; nucleotides not matched to a gene: 6. The CDR3 contains 14 residues. Germline V CDR1 and CDR2: LNHDA, SQIVND (reference sequence). The CDR3 spells CASTPGTTQETQYF. The CDR3 nucleotides read TGTGCCAGTACCCCCGGGACTACCCAAGAGACCCAGTACTTC.

In DNA, the CDR3 is TGTGCCAGCAGCCGACTCGGCGGCTACGAGCAGTACTTC. Residues: CASSRLGGYEQYF. The chain has TRBV7-3 and TRBJ2-7; D remains ambiguous. Germline V gives CDR1 SGHTA, CDR2 FQGTGA. This CDR3 spans 13 amino acids. Trimming removed 5 bases from V and 3 bases from J, with 11 bases in between.

The chain couples TRBV30 to TRBJ1-1; 7 nucleotides match TRBD1. This CDR3 has 13 amino acids. Germline V gives CDR1 GTSNPN, CDR2 SVGIG (reference sequence). Trimming at V came to 1 base and at J to 1 base, leaving 0 bases not matched to a gene. The DNA of the CDR3 is TGTGCCTGGAGTGGGGACAGGAACACTGAAGCTTTCTTT. Its protein is CAWSGDRNTEAFF.

The chain is built from TRBV7-9 and TRBJ2-7, with no clear D. There are 16 residues in the CDR3. Trimming cost V 0 bases and J 4 bases, with 16 bases left between them. Germline lookup yields CDR1 SEHNR and CDR2 FQNEAQ (reference sequence). The CDR3 sequence: CASSLAAPPTDYEQYF. The CDR3 DNA follows: TGTGCCAGCAGCTTAGCCGCCCCGCCGACTGATTACGAGCAGTACTTC.

The CDR3 protein is CASSTGGPSEKLFF. The CDR3 DNA sequence: TGTGCCAGCAGCACAGGGGGCCCCAGTGAAAAACTGTTTTTT. The chain carries TRBV28 and TRBJ1-4, with 9 nucleotides matching TRBD1. V gave up 6 bases and J gave up 7 bases; unmatched junction bases: 6. This CDR3 contains 14 residues. Germline V gene data show CDR1 as MDHEN and CDR2 as SYDVKM.

The rearrangement uses TRBV5-8 and TRBJ1-6; D ambiguous. V was clipped by 4 bases and J by 10 bases, with 12 bases between them. The CDR3 totals 13 residues. Germline CDR1 and CDR2: SGHTS and YDEGEE. The CDR3 region has the DNA TGTGCCAGCAGCATACGGGAGCAATCACCCCTCCACTTT. Amino acid sequence: CASSIREQSPLHF.

CDR3 in amino acids: CASSYDKTEQYF. The DNA of the CDR3 is TGTGCCAGCAGTTATGACAAAACCGAGCAGTACTTC. This chain joins TRBV2 and TRBJ2-7, with no clear D. The V end lost 5 bases, the J end lost 6 bases, and 11 bases lay between the germline ends. This CDR3 is built from 12 residues. From germline, CDR1 is SNHLY and CDR2 FYNNEI.

In this sample, this clone turned up once. The chain uses TRBV4-1 and TRBJ2-2, with TRBD2 matching over 12 bases. V shed 4 bases and J 5 bases; nucleotides not matched to a gene: 11. This CDR3 comprises 18 residues. Germline CDR1 MGHRA, CDR2 YSYEKL. As DNA, the CDR3 is TGCGCCAGCAGCCCGGGAGGACTAGCGGGGAGTGGTACCGGGGAGCTGTTTTTT. Translated, it gives CASSPGGLAGSGTGELFF.

The chain couples TRBV19 to TRBJ2-7; D is possibly TRBD1 (5 bases). The CDR3 runs 18 residues. V was shortened by 3 bases and J by 7 bases, with 28 bases between the two germline ends. Germline V gene sequence: CDR1 LNHDA, CDR2 SQIVND (reference sequence). The chain's CDR3 is CASSIGQGGRRKLGEQYF. The CDR3 DNA is TGTGCCAGTAGTATCGGCCAGGGCGGCCGACGAAAACTCGGGGAGCAGTACTTC.

The chain recombines TRBV7-8 with TRBJ2-7; 13 nucleotides align to TRBD2. This CDR3 has 18 residues. The V gene end was trimmed by 5 bases and the J gene end by 5 bases; junction bases not matched to a gene: 15. Germline loops: CDR1 SGHVS, CDR2 FQNEAQ. The CDR3 region has the DNA TGTGCCAGCAGCCGAGGACTAGCGGGGGCTTCCTGGGGGAACGAGCAGTACTTC. It is translated as CASSRGLAGASWGNEQYF.

The V call is TRBV28, the J call TRBJ2-7, with D tentatively TRBD1 (6 bases). The CDR3 has 17 amino acids. The germline V gene has CDR1 MDHEN and CDR2 SYDVKM. V was pared by 4 bases and J by 4 bases, with 23 bases between. CDR3 DNA: TGTGCCAGCAGTTACCGGGTTGGGCAGGGGCCTCGATACGAGCAGTACTTC. Translation gives CASSYRVGQGPRYEQYF.

This chain connects TRBV19 to TRBJ2-3; a possible D gene is TRBD1 (7 bases). The CDR3 totals 15 residues. Germline loops: CDR1 LNHDA, CDR2 SQIVND (reference sequence). Trimming took 6 bases from V and 5 from J, leaving 18 bases between them. The CDR3 is CASRGGQNNGDTQYF. The CDR3 DNA reads as TGTGCCAGTAGGGGGGGACAGAACAATGGAGATACGCAGTATTTT.

On this clone: The junction shows a germline mismatch at one end, possibly a read error. The chain joins TRBV30 to TRBJ2-7; 9 nucleotides match TRBD2. The CDR3 has 13 amino acids. CDR1 GTSNPN and CDR2 SVGIG come from the germline V gene (reference sequence). The CDR3 loop reads CAWSVGIVAGVRF. CDR3 bases: TGTGCCTGGAGTGTCGGTATCGTAGCGGGAGTTCGCTTC.

V usage is TRBV7-9 and J usage is TRBJ1-2; unclear D gene. V lost 5 bases, J lost 2 bases, and 12 bases lay in between. This CDR3 comprises 14 residues. The V gene's germline CDR1 is SEHNR and CDR2 FQNEAQ (reference sequence). The CDR3 DNA follows: TGTGCCAGCAGCGTCCCGGGTCTAAACTATGGCTACACCTTC. Translated: CASSVPGLNYGYTF.

The chain recombines TRBV27 with TRBJ1-2, with 7 bases lining up with TRBD1. Germline CDR1 MNHEY, CDR2 SMNVEV (reference sequence). With V trimmed by 6 bases and J by 5 bases, 15 bases remained unmatched. The CDR3 loop spans 16 amino acids. The CDR3 DNA is TGTGCCAGCAGCCTCTTTCCGGGACAGACCTTTTATGGCTACACCTTC. Its protein product is CASSLFPGQTFYGYTF.

The chain combines TRBV19 with TRBJ1-5; no definite D call. This CDR3 has 15 residues. Per the germline V gene, CDR1 is LNHDA and CDR2 is SQIVND (reference sequence). The ends were cut back, 7 bases at V and 5 bases at J, with 18 bases in the middle. Here the CDR3 DNA reads TGTGCCAGTATAGTGGAGCCCTTGGTCGATCAGCCCCAGCATTTT. Translating it yields CASIVEPLVDQPQHF. The whole variable domain, remainder taken from reference TRBV19 and TRBJ1-5, is DGGITQSPKYLFRKEGQNVTLSCEQNLNHDAMYWYRQDPGQGLRLIYYSQIVNDFQKGDIAEGYSVSREKKESFPLTVTSAQKNPTAFYLCASIVEPLVDQPQHFGDGTRLSIL.

The chain carries TRBV6-5 and TRBJ2-3; D is perhaps TRBD2 (6 bases). Trimming removed 6 bases at V and 3 bases at J, with 10 bases between. Germline V gene data show CDR1 as MNHEY and CDR2 as SVGAGI. This CDR3 has 13 amino acids. The CDR3, as DNA: TGTGCCAGCAGCCTCGGGACTACAGATACGCAGTATTTT. It yields the protein CASSLGTTDTQYF.